Shown below are 30 T cell receptor beta chains from a single sample sequenced in a study of blood T cell repertoires in COVID-19. Data came from immunoSEQ multiplex PCR; TCRdb stores just in-frame clones and leaves some out. The sample has 400,000 to 450,000 clones, around 88% seen once; the top ten hold over 9.5%. The sample taken for sequencing was peripheral blood. The receptors originated from a woman between 50 and 59 years old with COVID-19, enrolled during active disease.

V gene TRBV13 combines with J gene TRBJ2-2; D is ambiguous. Looked up from germline, CDR1 is PRHDT and CDR2 is FYEKMQ (reference sequence). Trimming stripped 4 bases from V and 2 bases from J, with 11 bases between. There are 15 residues in the CDR3. CDR3 sequence (DNA): TGTGCCAGCAGCTCTCGTCGTTTCAACACCGGGGAGCTGTTTTTT. It translates to CASSSRRFNTGELFF. Complete variable domain (other parts from reference TRBV13 and TRBJ2-2): AAGVIQSPRHLIKEKRETATLKCYPIPRHDTVYWYQQGPGQDPQFLISFYEKMQSDKGSIPDRFSAQQFSDYHSELNMSSLELGDSALYFCASSSRRFNTGELFFGEGSRLTVL.

The rearrangement uses TRBV24-1 and TRBJ2-2; 7 bases are shared with TRBD1. The CDR3 is 16 amino acids. The germline V gene has CDR1 KGHDR and CDR2 SFDVKD. V lost 3 bases, J lost 5 bases, and 8 bases stayed unmatched. In nucleotides, the CDR3 is TGTGCCACCAGTGATCAAACAGGGGAAGAAACCGGGGAGCTGTTTTTT. It specifies CATSDQTGEETGELFF.

The chain links TRBV29-1 to TRBJ1-1, with D perhaps TRBD1 (6 bases). V was cut by 3 bases and J by 3 bases, with 11 bases left in between. In germline, CDR1 is SQVTM, CDR2 ANQGSEA. This CDR3 has 13 residues. The CDR3 DNA follows: TGCAGCGTTGACAGGGGAATGGACACTGAAGCTTTCTTT. Its translation is CSVDRGMDTEAFF. Supplemented by reference TRBV29-1 and TRBJ1-1, the full variable domain reads SAVISQKPSRDICQRGTSLTIQCQVDSQVTMMFWYRQQPGQSLTLIATANQGSEATYESGFVIDKFPISRPNLTFSTLTVSNMSPEDSSIYLCSVDRGMDTEAFFGQGTRLTVV.

The J gene is TRBJ2-2, the V gene TRBV27; D is perhaps TRBD1 (6 bases). The CDR3 sequence is 17 residues long. Trimming took off 0 bases at V and 7 bases at J, with 18 bases between the two ends. CDR1 is MNHEY, CDR2 SMNVEV, per germline (reference sequence). The CDR3 nucleotides read TGTGCCAGCAGTTTATCATTTTCGGGGACCAGGGGCGGGGAGCTGTTTTTT. Translating it yields CASSLSFSGTRGGELFF.

The chain uses TRBV7-8 and TRBJ2-7; D is uncertain. V lost 5 bases, J lost 5 bases, and 7 bases lay in between. CDR1 SGHVS and CDR2 FQNEAQ come from the germline V gene. CDR3 length equals 11 residues. CDR3 nucleotide sequence: TGTGCCAGCAGCCTCCGGGACGAGCAGTACTTC. It yields the protein CASSLRDEQYF. The entire variable domain, with the rest obtained from reference TRBV7-8 and TRBJ2-7, is as follows: GAGVSQSPRYKVAKRGQDVALRCDPISGHVSLFWYQQALGQGPEFLTYFQNEAQLDKSGLPSDRFFAERPEGSVSTLKIQRTQQEDSAVYLCASSLRDEQYFGPGTRLTVT.

The J gene is TRBJ1-2, the V gene TRBV6-5, with a possible D match to TRBD1 (5 bases). CDR1 is MNHEY and CDR2 is SVGAGI in the germline V gene. This CDR3 spans 12 amino acids. V lost 6 bases to trimming and J lost 8 bases, with 13 bases between them. In DNA, the CDR3 is TGTGCCAGCAGGGGGCGCGAATACGGCTACACCTTC. Its protein product is CASRGREYGYTF.

On this clone itself: Germline is not matched at one junction end, which may reflect a read error. The V gene is TRBV5-1, the J gene TRBJ1-2, with TRBD1 identical over 7 bases. Germline V gives CDR1 SGHRS, CDR2 YFSETQ. The CDR3 length is 11 residues. DNA of the CDR3: TGCGCCAGCAGCGGTGAGGGGGCCGTATCCTTC. This codes for CASSGEGAVSF.

V gene TRBV27 combines with J gene TRBJ1-1; 7 bases are a match to TRBD1. Germline CDR1 is MNHEY and CDR2 is SMNVEV (reference sequence). The V and J ends lost 6 bases and 11 bases, in that order; junction bases with no gene match: 12. CDR3 size: 13 residues. The CDR3 sequence: CASRRGPESEAFF. CDR3 in DNA: TGTGCCAGCAGGAGGGGGCCGGAGAGTGAGGCTTTCTTT.

The chain couples TRBV28 to TRBJ1-5; D remains ambiguous. The germline CDR1 and CDR2 sequences are MDHEN and SYDVKM. The ends were cut back, 2 bases at V and 8 bases at J, with 7 bases in the middle. CDR3 length: 12 residues. The CDR3 sequence: CASSLGQEPQHF. CDR3 DNA: TGTGCCAGCAGTTTAGGTCAGGAGCCCCAGCATTTT.

The chain is built from TRBV7-2 and TRBJ1-1; D uncertain. The V gene's germline CDR1 is SGHTA and CDR2 FQGNSA. V was clipped by 6 bases and J by 1 base, with 6 bases between them. This CDR3 is 12 amino acids long. Here the CDR3 DNA reads TGTGCCAGCAGTCAGTGGAACACTGAAGCTTTCTTT. It is translated as CASSQWNTEAFF. Supplemented by reference TRBV7-2 and TRBJ1-1, the full variable domain reads GAGVSQSPSNKVTEKGKDVELRCDPISGHTALYWYRQSLGQGLEFLIYFQGNSAPDKSGLPSDRFSAERTGGSVSTLTIQRTQQEDSAVYLCASSQWNTEAFFGQGTRLTVV.

The V call is TRBV2, the J call TRBJ2-2; 7 bases are a match to TRBD1. Germline loops: CDR1 SNHLY, CDR2 FYNNEI. This CDR3 comprises 14 residues. V lost 4 bases, J lost 7 bases, and 6 bases stayed unmatched. CDR3 protein: CASSVNRGNGELFF. Written as DNA, the CDR3 is TGTGCCAGCAGTGTCAACAGGGGCAACGGGGAGCTGTTTTTT.

The genes are TRBV7-3 and TRBJ1-2; D remains unclear. The CDR3 has 14 residues. Germline V gene sequence: CDR1 SGHTA, CDR2 FQGTGA. Trimming cost V 5 bases and J 6 bases, with 16 bases left between them. CDR3 coding DNA: TGTGCCAGCAGCCCATTAGGGAGGGCGGATGGCTACACCTTC. Translating it yields CASSPLGRADGYTF. The whole variable domain, filled in from reference TRBV7-3 and TRBJ1-2, reads GAGVSQTPSNKVTEKGKYVELRCDPISGHTALYWYRQSLGQGPEFLIYFQGTGAADDSGLPNDRFFAVRPEGSVSTLKIQRTERGDSAVYLCASSPLGRADGYTFGSGTRLTVV.

J is TRBJ1-5 and V is TRBV5-6; no reliable D call. V lost 3 bases, J lost 7 bases, and 11 bases lay in between. This CDR3 has 13 residues. Germline CDR1 SGHDT, CDR2 YYEEEE. The CDR3 spells CASSSAEGQPQHF. In DNA, the CDR3 is TGTGCCAGCAGCTCAGCCGAGGGCCAGCCCCAGCATTTT.

The V gene is TRBV30, the J gene TRBJ1-1; D is uncertain. This CDR3 is 14 amino acids long. Trimming left V 0 bases short and J 1 base short, with 9 bases between. Germline lookup yields CDR1 GTSNPN and CDR2 SVGIG (reference sequence). The CDR3 sequence is CAWSVLSGNTEAFF. In DNA form, the CDR3 reads TGTGCCTGGAGTGTACTGTCAGGGAACACTGAAGCTTTCTTT.

The V gene is TRBV6-6, the J gene TRBJ1-1; D possibly corresponds to TRBD1 (5 bases). V lost 2 bases and J lost 0, with 13 bases in between. From germline, CDR1 is MNHNY and CDR2 SVGAGI (reference sequence). There are 16 residues in the CDR3. Written as DNA, the CDR3 is TGTGCCAGCAGTTACCTCGGAGGGGAGATGAACACTGAAGCTTTCTTT. Residues: CASSYLGGEMNTEAFF.

The chain recombines TRBV7-2 with TRBJ1-4; D not resolved. Germline V gene sequence: CDR1 SGHTA, CDR2 FQGNSA. The V gene lost 1 base and the J gene lost 8 bases, with 11 bases spanning the gap. The CDR3 runs to 14 residues. CDR3 in DNA: TGTGCCAGCAGCTTAGGAAATCTCGGGGAAAAACTGTTTTTT. Protein sequence: CASSLGNLGEKLFF.

This rearrangement joins TRBV4-2 to TRBJ1-2; D possibly corresponds to TRBD1 (5 bases). Per the germline V gene, CDR1 is LGHNA and CDR2 is YNFKEQ. This CDR3 contains 19 residues. Trimming removed 4 bases at V and 0 bases at J, with 24 bases between. For the CDR3, the DNA is TGTGCCAGCAGCCTATCGGGGGGGACGGCTCCCTACGCTAACTATGGCTACACCTTC. Its protein is CASSLSGGTAPYANYGYTF.

This sequence joins TRBV4-1 and TRBJ1-3; tentatively, D is TRBD1 (5 bases). The germline V gene has CDR1 MGHRA and CDR2 YSYEKL. This CDR3 is built from 17 residues. V was pared by 0 bases and J by 6 bases, with 18 bases between. The CDR3, as DNA: TGCGCCAGCAGCCAAGATAAAGCCACCTCAGGGATAAACACCATATATTTT. Translation gives CASSQDKATSGINTIYF.

In its sample, this clone was seen a few times. The chain links TRBV6-5 to TRBJ1-1; D is ambiguous. Germline V gene sequence: CDR1 MNHEY, CDR2 SVGAGI. The CDR3 runs to 13 residues. Trimming took off 1 base at V and 8 bases at J, with 11 bases between the two ends. CDR3 sequence reads: CASSYYSKREAFF. In nucleotides, the CDR3 is TGTGCCAGCAGTTACTACTCGAAGCGCGAAGCTTTCTTT.

CDR3 loop: CASSEGPPSGDTQYF. CDR3 DNA sequence: TGCGCCAGCAGTGAAGGTCCTCCGTCGGGAGATACGCAGTATTTT. The chain combines TRBV10-1 with TRBJ2-3; the D is unclear. V shed 3 bases and J shed 5 bases, with 15 bases lying between them. There are 15 residues in the CDR3. The germline gives CDR1 WNHNN, CDR2 SYGVQD (reference sequence).

The rearrangement joins TRBV7-9 to TRBJ1-2; a weak D match, TRBD1 (6 bases). Germline values: CDR1 SEHNR, CDR2 FQNEAQ (reference sequence). The CDR3 consists of 13 residues. The V and J ends lost 6 bases and 7 bases respectively, with 15 bases between them. The CDR3 region is CASSLQGTSGYTF. DNA of the CDR3: TGTGCCAGCAGTTTACAGGGTACGAGTGGCTACACCTTC.

The chain carries TRBV6-5 and TRBJ2-7, with D maybe TRBD1 (5 bases). V gave up 6 bases and J gave up 7 bases, with 13 bases separating them. CDR1 MNHEY and CDR2 SVGAGI come from the germline V gene. The CDR3 extends over 12 amino acids. The CDR3 region is CASRQGFGEQYF. CDR3 nucleotides: TGTGCCAGCAGGCAGGGTTTTGGAGAGCAGTACTTC.

This clone occurred a few times. This chain connects TRBV12-3 or TRBV12-4 to TRBJ1-2; D might be TRBD1 (5 bases). The V end lost 3 bases, the J end lost 8 bases, and 13 bases lay between the germline ends. The CDR3 extends over 13 amino acids. The CDR3 is CASSLKPGYGYTF. CDR3 in DNA: TGTGCCAGCAGTTTGAAGCCAGGGTACGGCTACACCTTC.

This chain joins TRBV18 and TRBJ1-5, with TRBD1 identical over 9 bases. Germline CDR1 is KGHSH and CDR2 is LQKENI. The CDR3 runs 17 residues. V lost 6 bases and J lost 0; bases outside the gene matches: 9. The CDR3 here is CASSRQRTGVSNQPQHF. DNA of the CDR3: TGTGCCAGCTCTCGGCAGCGGACAGGGGTTAGCAATCAGCCCCAGCATTTT.

For the CDR3, the DNA is TGTGCCAGCAACACAGGACAGGGGCCCTATGGCTACACCTTC. As protein: CASNTGQGPYGYTF. This chain links TRBV28 with TRBJ1-2, with 9 bases matching TRBD1. V was pared by 7 bases and J by 4 bases, with 7 bases of the junction left unmatched. Germline V gene lookup returns CDR1 MDHEN and CDR2 SYDVKM. The CDR3 is 14 residues long.

The J gene is TRBJ1-6, the V gene TRBV6-2 or TRBV6-3, with D possibly being TRBD1 (6 bases). V was pared by 1 base and J by 0 bases, with 13 bases between. Germline V gene data show CDR1 as MNHEY and CDR2 as SVGEGT. The CDR3 runs to 18 residues. The CDR3 region is CASSYLTTGPSYNSPLHF. The CDR3 coding sequence is TGTGCCAGCAGTTACTTGACGACAGGACCCTCCTATAATTCACCCCTCCACTTT.

This chain links TRBV27 with TRBJ1-2; 9 bases agree with TRBD1. Germline V CDR1 and CDR2: MNHEY, SMNVEV (reference sequence). There are 13 residues in the CDR3. J was trimmed by 4 bases and V by 6 bases; bases with no gene match: 3. CDR3 loop: CASSTGGRYGYTF. CDR3 sequence (DNA): TGTGCCAGCAGCACAGGGGGCCGCTATGGCTACACCTTC.

The chain joins TRBV19 to TRBJ2-1; TRBD1 aligns across 9 bases. Germline-derived CDR1 and CDR2 are LNHDA and SQIVND (reference sequence). J gave up 7 bases and V 7 bases, and 8 bases lay outside the gene matches. The CDR3 is made up of 14 amino acids. The DNA of the CDR3 is TGTGCCAGTAAGGGACAGGGAGGACTAAATGAGCAGTTCTTC. Translation gives CASKGQGGLNEQFF.

The chain links TRBV19 to TRBJ1-3; the D gene is possibly TRBD1 (6 bases). Trimming pared 7 bases from V and 2 bases from J, leaving 15 bases between. Germline assignment: CDR1 LNHDA and CDR2 SQIVND (reference sequence). The CDR3 totals 15 residues. The CDR3 spells CASKFSWGPGNTIYF. The CDR3 bases are TGTGCCAGTAAATTCAGTTGGGGGCCTGGAAACACCATATATTTT.

In regard to this clone: The same CDR3 is also encoded by other DNA sequences in this sample. The chain is built from TRBV24-1 and TRBJ1-5; D remains unclear. The germline V and J ends were trimmed by 7 bases and 2 bases, with 8 bases remaining between them. The germline gives CDR1 KGHDR, CDR2 SFDVKD. The CDR3 sequence is 13 residues long. The CDR3 DNA reads as TGTGCCACCAGCAGCCGGGGCAATCAGCCCCAGCATTTT. Its translation is CATSSRGNQPQHF.